This T cell receptor beta chain was identified in a study of identical twins. Each CDR3 protein is one row after TCRdb ran MiXCR on the 5' RACE reads. This sample has 210,000 or so distinct CDR3 sequences, with 15% to 20% found just once. This clonotype was recorded a few times. The sample also formed part of further work on T cells expressing NK-cell markers.

This TCR came from a woman aged 18-29 years in good health. The specimen sequenced was CD8+ T cells sorted from blood.

CDR3 in amino acids: CASSEALNYEQYF. In nucleotides, the CDR3 is TGTGCCAGCAGTGAAGCGCTTAACTACGAGCAGTACTTC. The chain has TRBV2 and TRBJ2-7; D gene ambiguous. Per germline, CDR1 SNHLY and CDR2 FYNNEI. V lost 0 bases and J lost 3, with 6 bases in between. This CDR3 comprises 13 residues.